Below, 22 T cell receptor beta chains from the same sample are listed, as sequenced in a study of somatic mutations in cytotoxic T cells in rheumatoid arthritis. TCRdb keeps only in-frame clones here, not all; method: immunoSEQ multiplex PCR. The sample has some 5,600 clones, approximately 82% seen once; the top ten hold roughly 4.8%. Sequencing input: CD8+ T cells sorted from blood. Source of these receptors: an adult with rheumatoid arthritis.

This chain links TRBV30 with TRBJ2-7; perhaps TRBD1 as D (5 bases). This CDR3 comprises 12 residues. V was clipped by 0 bases and J by 3 bases, with 6 bases between them. Germline CDR1 is GTSNPN and CDR2 is SVGIG (reference sequence). CDR3 bases: TGTGCCTGGAGTGTCGACAGCTACGAGCAGTACTTC. Its protein is CAWSVDSYEQYF.

This chain connects TRBV7-9 to TRBJ2-5, with 12 bases fitting TRBD2. J gave up 2 bases and V 6 bases, and 13 bases lay outside the gene matches. Germline values: CDR1 SEHNR, CDR2 FQNEAQ (reference sequence). This CDR3 is built from 18 residues. Written as DNA, the CDR3 is TGTGCCAGCAGGGCGACTAGCGGGAGTCCCTTACCTCAAGAGACCCAGTACTTC. Its translation: CASRATSGSPLPQETQYF.

The CDR3 region has the DNA TGTGCCAGCAGCCCTACCCCACCTACCGCCGGCTACACCTTC. It translates to CASSPTPPTAGYTF. The chain is built from TRBV7-2 and TRBJ1-2, with unresolved D. The CDR3 extends over 14 amino acids. Between the trimmed V and J ends, which lost 5 bases and 8 bases, there was a span of 18 bases. The germline CDR1 and CDR2 sequences are SGHTA and FQGNSA. Full variable domain (rest looked up from reference TRBV7-2 and TRBJ1-2): GAGVSQSPSNKVTEKGKDVELRCDPISGHTALYWYRQSLGQGLEFLIYFQGNSAPDKSGLPSDRFSAERTGGSVSTLTIQRTQQEDSAVYLCASSPTPPTAGYTFGSGTRLTVV.

The CDR3, as DNA: TGTGCCAGCAGCTTACGTAGACAGGGGGTGAACACTGAAGCTTTCTTT. This codes for CASSLRRQGVNTEAFF. J is TRBJ1-1 and V is TRBV13; 9 bases align to TRBD1. CDR1 PRHDT and CDR2 FYEKMQ come from the germline V gene (reference sequence). V was clipped by 2 bases and J by 0 bases; unmatched bases: 4. The CDR3 runs 16 residues.

The chain combines TRBV5-1 with TRBJ2-7, with D hard to call. Trimming took 5 bases from V and 2 from J, leaving 17 bases between them. The germline V gene has CDR1 SGHRS and CDR2 YFSETQ. This CDR3 is 15 amino acids long. CDR3 region: CASRVALPGTYEQYF. CDR3 DNA sequence: TGCGCCAGCAGGGTCGCTCTACCTGGAACCTACGAGCAGTACTTC.

J is TRBJ2-1 and V is TRBV7-9; D is unclear. This CDR3 has 15 residues. The V gene lost 2 bases and the J gene lost 8 bases, with 16 bases spanning the gap. Germline V lookup: CDR1 SEHNR, CDR2 FQNEAQ (reference sequence). Here the CDR3 reads CASSLRWAWWDEQFF. CDR3 bases: TGTGCCAGCAGCTTACGGTGGGCCTGGTGGGATGAGCAGTTCTTC.

The gene calls are TRBV6-1 and TRBJ2-2; tentatively, D is TRBD2 (5 bases). CDR1 is MNHNS and CDR2 is SASEGT in the germline V gene. Between the trimmed V and J ends, which lost 4 bases and 3 bases, there was a span of 12 bases. The CDR3 is 15 residues long. CDR3 sequence reads: CASSVRVGDTGELFF. In DNA, the CDR3 is TGTGCCAGCAGTGTGCGGGTGGGTGACACCGGGGAGCTGTTTTTT.

This clone has just a few counts. V usage is TRBV4-3 and J usage is TRBJ2-3; D possibly corresponds to TRBD2 (6 bases). V lost 0 bases and J lost 6, with 16 bases in between. The CDR3 has 16 residues. CDR1 is LGHNA, CDR2 YSLEER, per germline. Here the CDR3 DNA reads TGCGCCAGCAGCCAAGAGCCGGGTCGGGGGTCGGATACGCAGTATTTT. Its translation: CASSQEPGRGSDTQYF.

This sequence joins TRBV27 and TRBJ2-2; a weak D match, TRBD1 (6 bases). Per germline, CDR1 MNHEY and CDR2 SMNVEV (reference sequence). The CDR3 is 14 residues long. V gave up 6 bases and J gave up 5 bases, with 13 bases separating them. The CDR3 spells CASREGGNTGELFF. The CDR3 nucleotides are TGTGCCAGCAGGGAAGGGGGAAATACCGGGGAGCTGTTTTTT.

As to this clone: One end of the junction fails to match germline, which may point to a read error. The CDR3 protein is CASSLETSGTGARNEQFF. The CDR3 DNA sequence: TGTGCTAGCAGCTTAGAAACTTCCGGGACAGGGGCGCGGAATGAGCAGTTCTTC. This chain links TRBV7-7 with TRBJ2-1, with 10 bases matching TRBD1. Looked up from germline, CDR1 is SSHAT and CDR2 is FNYEAQ (reference sequence). The CDR3 loop spans 18 amino acids.

V and J are TRBV11-2 and TRBJ1-4, with 7 bases fitting TRBD1. This CDR3 contains 16 residues. V gave up 1 base and J gave up 7 bases; unmatched junction bases: 9. In germline, CDR1 is SGHAT, CDR2 FQNNGV. CDR3 sequence: CASSLGQRTGGEKLFF. Here the CDR3 DNA reads TGTGCCAGCAGCTTAGGACAAAGGACAGGTGGTGAAAAACTGTTTTTT.

This rearrangement joins TRBV7-9 to TRBJ2-3; D possibly corresponds to TRBD2 (5 bases). This CDR3 is 14 amino acids long. Trimming took off 3 bases at V and 7 bases at J, with 14 bases between the two ends. Germline CDR1 is SEHNR and CDR2 is FQNEAQ (reference sequence). CDR3 loop: CASSFGGRANTQYF. CDR3 DNA sequence: TGTGCCAGCAGCTTTGGCGGGCGTGCAAATACGCAGTATTTT. The whole variable domain, filled in from reference TRBV7-9 and TRBJ2-3, reads DTGVSQNPRHKITKRGQNVTFRCDPISEHNRLYWYRQTLGQGPEFLTYFQNEAQLEKSRLLSDRFSAERPKGSFSTLEIQRTEQGDSAMYLCASSFGGRANTQYFGPGTRLTVL.

V gene TRBV9 combines with J gene TRBJ1-6; maybe TRBD1 (6 bases). The V gene's germline CDR1 is SGDLS and CDR2 YYNGEE. CDR3 length: 15 amino acids. With 10 bases removed from V and 3 bases from J, the gap between germline ends came to 17 bases. The CDR3 spells CASGRGYDYNSPLHF. In DNA form, the CDR3 reads TGTGCCTCTGGAAGGGGGTACGACTATAATTCACCCCTCCACTTT.

This chain links TRBV5-3 with TRBJ2-2, with 9 bases aligning to TRBD1. TRBV5-3 is an ORF, and what it does is uncertain. CDR3 size: 16 residues. The trim removed 4 bases at V and 8 bases at J, leaving 12 bases unmatched. CDR3 DNA: TGTGCCAGAAGCCCCGACAGGGGGTCTTCTAAAGGGGAGCTGTTTTTT. Protein product: CARSPDRGSSKGELFF.

The chain is built from TRBV6-4 and TRBJ2-1; D call uncertain. Germline CDR1 MRHNA, CDR2 SNTAGT. Trimming removed 6 bases at V and 3 bases at J, with 18 bases between. This CDR3 has 16 residues. The DNA of the CDR3 is TGTGCCAGCAGCATACTCCCAGACGGTGACTACAATGAGCAGTTCTTC. It encodes CASSILPDGDYNEQFF.

CDR3 amino acids: CASSQGYEQYF. CDR3 coding DNA: TGTGCCAGCAGCCAGGGTTACGAGCAGTACTTC. The chain is built from TRBV14 and TRBJ2-7; D gene ambiguous. The germline V gene has CDR1 SGHDN and CDR2 FVKESK. The CDR3 length is 11 residues. Trimming removed 3 bases at V and 4 bases at J, with 4 bases between.

V is TRBV6-5 and J is TRBJ2-7; D unresolved. CDR1 is MNHEY and CDR2 is SVGAGI in the germline V gene. CDR3 size: 13 residues. V lost 0 bases and J lost 0, with 3 bases in between. The chain's CDR3 is CASSYSSSYEQYF. The CDR3 coding sequence is TGTGCCAGCAGTTACTCGTCCTCCTACGAGCAGTACTTC.

The chain recombines TRBV6-5 with TRBJ2-7, with 7 bases aligning to TRBD2. V was pared by 0 bases and J by 2 bases, with 7 bases of the junction left unmatched. Germline V CDR1 and CDR2: MNHEY, SVGAGI. This CDR3 spans 16 amino acids. Here the CDR3 reads CASSYSGERDPYEQYF. The CDR3 nucleotides read TGTGCCAGCAGTTACTCGGGGGAGCGGGACCCCTACGAGCAGTACTTC.

The rearrangement joins TRBV27 to TRBJ2-7; 7 bases are shared with TRBD1. The germline V gene has CDR1 MNHEY and CDR2 SMNVEV (reference sequence). This CDR3 comprises 18 residues. V was pared by 0 bases and J by 0 bases, with 11 bases of the junction left unmatched. This CDR3 is CASSLSAGGLTSSYEQYF. Written as DNA, the CDR3 is TGTGCCAGCAGTTTATCGGCAGGGGGTCTAACGAGCTCCTACGAGCAGTACTTC.

V gene TRBV2 combines with J gene TRBJ2-3; no definite D call. V was trimmed by 1 base and J by 4 bases, leaving 12 bases between them. Looked up from germline, CDR1 is SNHLY and CDR2 is FYNNEI. The CDR3 is 15 amino acids. CDR3: CASSEGVAWPDTQYF. Here the CDR3 DNA reads TGTGCCAGCAGTGAAGGGGTAGCATGGCCAGATACGCAGTATTTT.

Only a few counts were recorded for this clone. Given the absence of the conserved phenylalanine or tryptophan at the CDR3 end, a read error is likely. The limits of the CDR3 on the DNA are not certain, so only TCRdb's listed CDR3 is given. The genes are TRBV28 and TRBJ2-7. The CDR3 is 10 residues long, counting both termini. CDR1 and CDR2 from the germline V gene are MDHEN and SYDVKM. CDR3 sequence: CASSLNGRAH.

The V call is TRBV27, the J call TRBJ2-2; 11 bases fit TRBD2. This CDR3 is 18 amino acids long. Germline CDR1 and CDR2: MNHEY and SMNVEV (reference sequence). V trimming: 5 bases; J trimming: 5 bases; junction bases outside the gene matches: 13. This CDR3 reads CASSGGLAATELTGELFF. The CDR3 DNA follows: TGTGCCAGCAGTGGGGGACTAGCGGCTACAGAGTTGACCGGGGAGCTGTTTTTT.